The 6 T cell receptor beta chains in this list originate from one sample, sequenced in a study of CD8 T cells in ankylosing spondylitis. TCRdb re-analysed the 5' RACE reads in MiXCR, keeping a single row per CDR3 protein. The top ten clones hold approximately 6.3% of a sample with around 230,000 distinct CDR3 sequences, 8% to 9.5% of them seen once. Sequencing used blood, either unsorted or a sorted T cell fraction (not recorded which). These receptor sequences come from a male donor with ankylosing spondylitis or in good health (not recorded which).

This clonotype has a count of ten or more. V gene TRBV12-3 or TRBV12-4 combines with J gene TRBJ2-7; the match to TRBD2 covers 11 bases. Losses at the gene ends were 6 bases for V and 3 bases for J; bases not matched to a gene: 4. This CDR3 spans 14 amino acids. Here the CDR3 DNA reads TGTGCCAGCAGCTTTGGGACTAGCGGCTACGAGCAGTACTTC. Its protein is CASSFGTSGYEQYF.

This clonotype was picked up many times. V gene TRBV19 combines with J gene TRBJ2-1; no definite D call. The CDR3 is 13 residues long. Per germline, CDR1 LNHDA and CDR2 SQIVND (reference sequence). The germline V and J ends were trimmed by 4 bases and 8 bases, with 12 bases remaining between them. The DNA of the CDR3 is TGTGCCAGTAGTAGGGTCGCCTTGGATGAGCAGTTCTTC. Translated, it gives CASSRVALDEQFF.

This clonotype was seen at least ten times. This chain joins TRBV7-2 and TRBJ2-7; 9 bases are shared with TRBD2. Germline V gives CDR1 SGHTA, CDR2 FQGNSA. The CDR3 length is 14 residues. After removal of 6 bases from V and 0 bases from J, the junction contained 3 bases not matched to a gene. In DNA form, the CDR3 reads TGTGCCAGCAGACCAGCGGGGGGCTCCTACGAGCAGTACTTC. It translates to CASRPAGGSYEQYF.

This clonotype was counted ten times or more. The rearrangement uses TRBV7-2 and TRBJ1-3, with a tentative D call TRBD1 (6 bases). V was pared by 4 bases and J by 4 bases, with 14 bases between. Germline V gene lookup returns CDR1 SGHTA and CDR2 FQGNSA. CDR3 length equals 15 residues. Here the CDR3 DNA reads TGTGCCAGCAGCTCACCGGGGGGGCTCGGAAACACCATATATTTT. The encoded protein is CASSSPGGLGNTIYF.

This clonotype was counted many times. V is TRBV5-1 and J is TRBJ2-1; D is unclear. With 2 bases removed from V and 0 bases from J, the gap between germline ends came to 12 bases. This CDR3 is built from 16 residues. Germline CDR1 SGHRS, CDR2 YFSETQ. CDR3: CASSFNRRSSYNEQFF. For the CDR3, the DNA is TGCGCCAGCAGCTTCAACAGAAGGAGCTCCTACAATGAGCAGTTCTTC. The complete variable domain, with remaining parts taken from reference TRBV5-1 and TRBJ2-1, reads KAGVTQTPRYLIKTRGQQVTLSCSPISGHRSVSWYQQTPGQGLQFLFEYFSETQRNKGNFPGRFSGRQFSNSRSEMNVSTLELGDSALYLCASSFNRRSSYNEQFFGPGTRLTVL.

The rearrangement links TRBV12-3 or TRBV12-4 to TRBJ2-1, with D possibly TRBD2 on 6 matching bases. CDR3 size: 14 residues. V was pared by 6 bases and J by 1 base, with 10 bases between. CDR3 in DNA: TGTGCCAGCAGCAAACGGGGGTCCTACAATGAGCAGTTCTTC. Translating it yields CASSKRGSYNEQFF.